This is a list of T cell receptor beta chains from one sample in a study of CD4+ T cells in melanoma. Produced via immunoSEQ multiplex PCR; TCRdb's table is partial and in-frame only. The data show some 120,000 clones, around 93% seen once. The sequencing input was peripheral blood. The receptors here all came from a human donor with melanoma. CDR3s include the opening cysteine and the closing phenylalanine or tryptophan. Fields, in order: clone size, V gene, J gene, D gene, CDR3 protein, CDR3 DNA. The D gene is left open where the match is weak. Clone sizes are given selectively: once, few, many, or a class where the clone is expanded.

>NA|TRBV11-2|TRBJ2-7|NA
CASSSSDGFSYEQYF
TGTGCCAGCAGCTCCTCGGACGGATTCTCCTACGAGCAGTACTTC
>NA|TRBV7-9|TRBJ1-2|NA
CASSLSFDYGYTF
TGTGCCAGCAGCTTAAGTTTTGACTATGGCTACACCTTC
>once|TRBV5-4|TRBJ2-2|NA
CASSSEVANTGELFF
TGTGCCAGCAGCTCGGAGGTTGCGAACACCGGGGAGCTGTTTTTT
>NA|TRBV4-3|TRBJ1-6|NA
CASSQDPVRGRNSPLHF
TGCGCCAGCAGCCAAGATCCGGTGAGGGGGAGGAATTCACCCCTCCACTTT
>NA|TRBV11-2|TRBJ1-1|NA
CASSPVNTEAFF
TGTGCCAGCAGCCCGGTGAACACTGAAGCTTTCTTT
>NA|TRBV9|TRBJ2-6|NA
CASSVGLEVSGANVLTF
TGTGCCAGCAGCGTAGGACTAGAAGTCTCTGGGGCCAACGTCCTGACTTTC
>NA|TRBV5-4|TRBJ2-2|NA
CASSARVGFTGELFF
TGTGCCAGCAGCGCCAGGGTGGGGTTCACCGGGGAGCTGTTTTTT
>NA|TRBV29-1|TRBJ1-1|NA
CSVAVMAQAFF
TGCAGCGTTGCTGTGATGGCGCAGGCTTTCTTT
>NA|TRBV5-1|TRBJ2-1|TRBD2
CASRSTSGAVGFDEQFF
TGCGCCAGCCGGTCTACTAGCGGGGCTGTCGGGTTCGATGAGCAGTTCTTC
>NA|TRBV9|TRBJ2-7|NA
CASSAYRSPYEQYF
TGTGCCAGCAGCGCCTACAGGAGCCCCTACGAGCAGTACTTC
>once|TRBV10-3|TRBJ1-1|TRBD1
CATQGQEDTEAFF
TGTGCCACCCAAGGACAGGAGGATACTGAAGCTTTCTTT
>once|TRBV4-2|TRBJ1-2|TRBD1
CASSQVRTQGGNYGYTF
TGTGCCAGCAGCCAAGTCCGGACCCAGGGGGGTAACTATGGCTACACCTTC
>once|TRBV28|TRBJ2-1|TRBD1
CATNGQGFGSGSYNEQFF
TGTGCCACCAATGGACAGGGGTTCGGTAGCGGGTCCTACAATGAGCAGTTCTTC
>NA|TRBV4-1|TRBJ2-4|TRBD2
CASSQDAGGAKNIQYF
TGCGCCAGCAGCCAAGACGCGGGGGGGGCCAAAAACATTCAGTACTTC
>NA|TRBV6-4|TRBJ2-1|NA
CASSEWHQSSYNEQFF
TGTGCCAGCAGTGAATGGCACCAGAGCTCCTACAATGAGCAGTTCTTC
>NA|TRBV28|TRBJ2-2|TRBD1
CASSSGQGITGELFF
TGTGCCAGCAGTTCCGGACAGGGGATCACCGGGGAGCTGTTTTTT